Listed here is a single T cell receptor beta chain. Its antigen remains unknown. Trimming removed 3 bases at V and 0 bases at J, with 10 bases between. This CDR3 region has 15 residues. Germline lookup yields CDR1 SGHVS and CDR2 FNYEAQ. These data are taken from a study of human T cells and chemical hapten exposure. At the level of the study: Variation in per-sample TCR yields came mainly from small pooled library volume differences.

The library labeled individual cDNA molecules by adding unique molecular identifiers to them. A single record per CDR3 protein comes from TCRdb applying MiXCR to the RACE reads. The table records some 31,000 distinct CDR3 sequences, approximately 5% of them present only once. Findings of the study overall: TCRs whose frequency exceeded 1 in 1000 remained the same following DPC sensitization.

The time point: healthy volunteer bleed at 6 weeks. Total RNA was isolated from unfractionated whole blood. This chain joins TRBV7-6 and TRBJ2-3; possibly TRBD1 for D (5 bases). The source is a human donor in good health. Some clones in this sample may be carry-over from other donors' samples. Sequencing was performed on whole blood. This CDR3 reads CASSFRASSTDTQYF. CDR3 in DNA: TGTGCCAGCAGCTTCAGGGCCTCTAGCACAGATACGCAGTATTTT. The complete variable domain, with remaining parts taken from reference TRBV7-6 and TRBJ2-3, reads GAGVSQSPRYKVTKRGQDVALRCDPISGHVSLYWYRQALGQGPEFLTYFNYEAQQDKSGLPNDRFSAERPEGSISTLTIQRTEQRDSAMYRCASSFRASSTDTQYFGPGTRLTVL.